The following is a TCR beta chain sequence with its context. The data stem from a study of blood T cells in healthy people across ages. The ends lost 8 bases at V and 0 bases at J; junction bases unmatched: 5. The V gene's germline CDR1 is LGHNA and CDR2 YNFKEQ. This CDR3 contains 14 residues. Combining a sample-barcoded 5' primer with a J-beta primer mix, a second PCR ran for roughly 6 to 12 cycles. TCRdb recomputed calls from the 5' RACE reads with MiXCR, one row per CDR3 protein. The sample yields fewer than 600,000 distinct CDR3 sequences, over 25% seen once. This sample also belongs to another study, concerning T cells of mothers and their children. From that report: Sample barcodes and 2-4 random nucleotides came from the second PCR's M1S primer.

The rearrangement uses TRBV4-2 and TRBJ1-1; 8 bases line up with TRBD1. This receptor was taken from a boy under 10 years old in good health. The sample consisted of blood. CDR3 in DNA: TGTGCCAGCCGACAGGGGCCAATGAACACTGAAGCTTTCTTT. This codes for CASRQGPMNTEAFF.